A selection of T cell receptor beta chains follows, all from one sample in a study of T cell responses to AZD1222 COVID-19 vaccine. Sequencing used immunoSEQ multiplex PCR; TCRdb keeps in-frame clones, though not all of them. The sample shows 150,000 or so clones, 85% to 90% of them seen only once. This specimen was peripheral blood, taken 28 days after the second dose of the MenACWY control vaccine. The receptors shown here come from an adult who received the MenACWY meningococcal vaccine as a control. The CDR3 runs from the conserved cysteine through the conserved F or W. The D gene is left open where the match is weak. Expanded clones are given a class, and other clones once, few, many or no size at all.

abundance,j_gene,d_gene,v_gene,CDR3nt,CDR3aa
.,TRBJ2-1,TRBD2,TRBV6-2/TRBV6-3,TGTGCCAGCAGTTGGGGCGTCCTAGCGGGTTTAGATTTTGAGCAGTTCTTC,CASSWGVLAGLDFEQFF
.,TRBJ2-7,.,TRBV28,TGTGCCAGCAGCCCTAGGGGACAACCTCTCTACGAGCAGTACTTC,CASSPRGQPLYEQYF
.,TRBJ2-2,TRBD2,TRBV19,TGTGCCAGTCACCCACCGGGACTAGACTTTTCCGGGGAGCTGTTTTTT,CASHPPGLDFSGELFF
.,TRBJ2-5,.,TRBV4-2,TGTGCCAGCAGCCAAGATATATGGGAGACCCAGTACTTC,CASSQDIWETQYF
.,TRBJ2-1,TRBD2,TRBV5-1,TGCGCCAGCAGCTACCGACAGCCCCTCAGTCTAAGCGGGGGCAATGAGCAGTTCTTC,CASSYRQPLSLSGGNEQFF
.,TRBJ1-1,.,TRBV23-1,TGCGCCAGCAGCCAACTTCGGCCGGCGGGGGGGACTTTCTTT,CASSQLRPAGGTFF
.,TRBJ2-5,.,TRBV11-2,TGTGCCAGCAGCTTAACAGGTATTCAAGAGACCCAGTACTTC,CASSLTGIQETQYF
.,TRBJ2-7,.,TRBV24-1,TGTGCCACCAGTGATCCTCACTCCGACGGCTACGAGCAGTACTTC,CATSDPHSDGYEQYF
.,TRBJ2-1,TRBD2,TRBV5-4,TGTGCCAGCAGCTTCTCTAGCGGGGTCTACAATGAGCAGTTCTTC,CASSFSSGVYNEQFF
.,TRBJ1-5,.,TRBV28,TGTGCCAGCAGCCGGGGTCTTCCGGCGAGTCAGCCCCAGCATTTT,CASSRGLPASQPQHF
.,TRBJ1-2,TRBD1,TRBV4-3,TGCGCCAGCAGCCAAGGGACAGGGGGTTCTAACTATGGCTACACCTTC,CASSQGTGGSNYGYTF
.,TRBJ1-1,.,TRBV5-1,TGCGCCAGCAGCTTGGAGGGTGGGCACACTGAAGCTTTCTTT,CASSLEGGHTEAFF
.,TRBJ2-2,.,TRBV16,TGTGCCAGCAGCCAAAGGCCAGCTACCTACACCGGGGAGCTGTTTTTT,CASSQRPATYTGELFF
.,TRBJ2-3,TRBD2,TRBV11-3,TGTGCCAGCAGCTTAGACTATTGGACTAGCGGGAGAACAGATACGCAGTATTTT,CASSLDYWTSGRTDTQYF
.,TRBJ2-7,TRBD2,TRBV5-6,TGTGCCAGCAGCAGTCTAGCGGGAGTTCGTAAATGGGACGAGCAGTACTTC,CASSSLAGVRKWDEQYF
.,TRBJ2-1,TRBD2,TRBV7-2,TGTGCCAGCAGCTTAGGGTCCAGCGGGACGGTCAATGAGCAGTTCTTC,CASSLGSSGTVNEQFF
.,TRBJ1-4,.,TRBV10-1,TGCGCCAGCAGTGCGGGGATTAATGAAAAACTGTTTTTT,CASSAGINEKLFF
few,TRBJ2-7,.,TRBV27,TGTGCCAGCAGGACAGGGAGGGGCGAGCAGTACTTC,CASRTGRGEQYF
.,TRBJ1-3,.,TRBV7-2,TGTGCCAGCAGCTTAGGGGGGGTATCTGGAAACACCATATATTTT,CASSLGGVSGNTIYF
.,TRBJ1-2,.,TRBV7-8,TGTGCCAGCAGCTTACGGGCAGAGGAAGCGGCCGGCTATGGCTACACCTTC,CASSLRAEEAAGYGYTF
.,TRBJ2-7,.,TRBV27,TGTGCCAGCCGGTCTATAGGCAGGGACTACGAGCAGTACTTC,CASRSIGRDYEQYF
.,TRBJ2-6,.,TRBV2,TGTGCCGGGGGGGACACCGGGGCCAACGTCCTGACTTTC,CAGGDTGANVLTF
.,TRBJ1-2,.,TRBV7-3,TGTGCCAGCAGCTTAAACGAGGGTAGCGGCTACACCTTC,CASSLNEGSGYTF
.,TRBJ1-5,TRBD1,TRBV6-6,TGTGCCACCCGACAGGGGAGCGGCAATCAGCCCCAGCATTTT,CATRQGSGNQPQHF
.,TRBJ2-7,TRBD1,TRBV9,TGTGCCAGCAGCGTACTCGGGACAGGGCCTACCTACGAGCAGTACTTC,CASSVLGTGPTYEQYF
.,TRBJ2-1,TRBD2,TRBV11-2,TGTGCCAGCAGCCCCCCCGGGACTAGCAGCGGTAATGAGCAGTTCTTC,CASSPPGTSSGNEQFF
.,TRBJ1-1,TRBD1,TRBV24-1,TGTGCCACCAGTGAAAGGGGGCCGGGCACTGAAGCTTTCTTT,CATSERGPGTEAFF
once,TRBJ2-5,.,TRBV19,TGTGCCAGTAGTGGTCAGTACCAAGAGACCCAGTACTTC,CASSGQYQETQYF
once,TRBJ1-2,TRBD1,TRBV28,TGTGCCAGCAGTTCCCGCTTGACAGGGAAGGGAGGCTACACCTTC,CASSSRLTGKGGYTF
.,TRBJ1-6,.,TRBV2,TGTGCCAGCAGTGAAGTAGCTGGGCCGGGTTATTCACCCCTCCACTTT,CASSEVAGPGYSPLHF
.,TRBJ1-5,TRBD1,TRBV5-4,TGTGCCAGCAGCACTCAGGGGGCACAGCCCCAGCATTTT,CASSTQGAQPQHF
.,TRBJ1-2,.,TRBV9,TGTGCCAGCAGCGTAGGGGTGGGGAACTATGGCTACACCTTC,CASSVGVGNYGYTF
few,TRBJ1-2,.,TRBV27,TGTGCCAGCAGTTTTCGAGGGACTAACTATGGCTACACCTTC,CASSFRGTNYGYTF
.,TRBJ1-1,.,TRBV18,TGTGCCAGCTCCAGAGACCGACGGTCCATGAACACTGAAGCTTTCTTT,CASSRDRRSMNTEAFF
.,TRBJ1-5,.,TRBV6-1,TGTGCCAGCAGTGAAACCCTCGGGACATCGGGGCATTTT,CASSETLGTSGHF